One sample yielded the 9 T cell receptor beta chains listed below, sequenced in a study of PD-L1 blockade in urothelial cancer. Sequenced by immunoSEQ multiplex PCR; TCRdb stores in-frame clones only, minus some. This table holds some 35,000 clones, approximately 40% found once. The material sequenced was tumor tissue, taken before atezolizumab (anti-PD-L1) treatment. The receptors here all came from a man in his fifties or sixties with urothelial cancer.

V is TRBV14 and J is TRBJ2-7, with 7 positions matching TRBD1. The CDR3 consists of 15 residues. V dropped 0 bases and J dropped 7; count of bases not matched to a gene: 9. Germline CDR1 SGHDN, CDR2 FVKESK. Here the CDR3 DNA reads TGTGCCAGCAGCCAAGATTCAGACAGGGCGAGGGAGCAGTACTTC. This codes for CASSQDSDRAREQYF.

The CDR3 spells CAWSAHPVSPNYGYTF. The CDR3 region has the DNA TGTGCCTGGAGTGCCCACCCTGTCAGCCCTAACTATGGCTACACCTTC. The V and J genes are TRBV30 and TRBJ1-2; no definite D call. Germline V gives CDR1 GTSNPN, CDR2 SVGIG (reference sequence). The CDR3 contains 16 residues. The V gene lost 1 base and the J gene lost 0 bases, with 15 bases spanning the gap. The complete variable domain, with remaining parts taken from reference TRBV30 and TRBJ1-2, reads SQTIHQWPATLVQPVGSPLSLECTVEGTSNPNLYWYRQAAGRGLQLLFYSVGIGQISSEVPQNLSASRPQDRQFILSSKKLLLSDSGFYLCAWSAHPVSPNYGYTFGSGTRLTVV.

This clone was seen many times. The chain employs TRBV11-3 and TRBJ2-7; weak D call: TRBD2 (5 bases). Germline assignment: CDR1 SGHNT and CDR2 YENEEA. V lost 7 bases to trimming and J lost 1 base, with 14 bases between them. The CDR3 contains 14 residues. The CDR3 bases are TGTGCCAGCAACCAATTGGACTTATCCTACGAGCAGTACTTC. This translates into CASNQLDLSYEQYF.

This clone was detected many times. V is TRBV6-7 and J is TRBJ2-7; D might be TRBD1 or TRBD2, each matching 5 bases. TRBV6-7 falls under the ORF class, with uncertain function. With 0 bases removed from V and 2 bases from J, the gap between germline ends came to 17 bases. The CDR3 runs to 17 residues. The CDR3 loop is CASSYSGRAGTTYEQYF. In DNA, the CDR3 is TGTGCCAGCAGTTACTCGGGTAGGGCAGGGACCACCTACGAGCAGTACTTC.

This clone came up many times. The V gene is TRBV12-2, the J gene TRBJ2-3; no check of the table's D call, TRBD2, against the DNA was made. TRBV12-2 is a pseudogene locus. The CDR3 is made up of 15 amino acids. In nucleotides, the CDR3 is TGTGCCTACGGGCCGCGGGGGGCAAGCACAGATACGCAGTATTTT. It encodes CAYGPRGASTDTQYF.

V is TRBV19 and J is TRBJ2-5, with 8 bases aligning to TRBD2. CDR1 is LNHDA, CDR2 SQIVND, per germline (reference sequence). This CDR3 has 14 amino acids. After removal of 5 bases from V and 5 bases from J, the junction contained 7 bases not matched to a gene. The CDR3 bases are TGTGCCAGTAGTCGGAGCGGGAGTGGGGAGACCCAGTACTTC. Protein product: CASSRSGSGETQYF.

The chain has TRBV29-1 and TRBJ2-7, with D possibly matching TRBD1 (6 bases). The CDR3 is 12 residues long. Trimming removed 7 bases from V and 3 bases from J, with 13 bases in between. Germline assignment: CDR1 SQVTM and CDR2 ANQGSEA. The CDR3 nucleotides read TGCAGCGCCAAGGACAGAGGCTACGAGCAGTACTTC. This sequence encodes CSAKDRGYEQYF.

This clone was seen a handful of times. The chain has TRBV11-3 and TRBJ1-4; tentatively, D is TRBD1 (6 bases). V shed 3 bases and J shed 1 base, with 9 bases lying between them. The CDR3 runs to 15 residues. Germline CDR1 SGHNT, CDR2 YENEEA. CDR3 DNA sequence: TGTGCCAGCAGCTTCGGACAGAGAACTAATGAAAAACTGTTTTTT. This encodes CASSFGQRTNEKLFF.

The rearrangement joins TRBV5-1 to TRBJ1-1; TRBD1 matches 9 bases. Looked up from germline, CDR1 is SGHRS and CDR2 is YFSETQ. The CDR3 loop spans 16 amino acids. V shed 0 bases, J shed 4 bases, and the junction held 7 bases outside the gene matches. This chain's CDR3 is CASSLAGQGGSTEAFF. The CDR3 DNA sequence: TGCGCCAGCAGCTTGGCGGGACAGGGCGGGAGCACTGAAGCTTTCTTT.